This T cell receptor beta chain was documented in a study of blood T cell repertoires in COVID-19 (TCRdb year 2020). Regarding the complete study: Samples covering the acute and convalescent phases of COVID-19 were provided by collaborators in the United States, Italy and Spain. The prospective study material was composed of cDNA or gDNA derived from T cells, B-cell-depleted T cells, or PBMCs. The dataset comprised deeply sampled blood TCRbeta repertoires from subjects exposed to, actively infected with, or recovered from COVID-19. The repertoires were released in a freely available public database intended as a resource for research on the immune response to SARS-CoV-2. Samples came from the ongoing ImmuneRACE study (first 160 participants) plus 1,254 subjects from 6 global collaborators. Sample metadata almost always included a de-identified subject ID, COVID-19 status, age in years and sex. HLA class I and class II types, where available, came from metadata supplied by the sample provider rather than from assay-based typing.

In the case of this clone: Its recognized antigen is unknown. The record has no base qualities; no much larger clone is one base away.

From V the trimming removes 0 bases and from J it removes 0 bases, while the gene matches leave 9 bases of the junction unaccounted for. Based on the germline V gene, the CDR1 and CDR2 sequences are SGHDN and FVKESK. The CDR3 covers 18 residues, taking in both the cysteine and the phenylalanine. Only the CDR3 DNA stays, 54 bases, in frame from base 1. Findings and caveats that apply to the study as a whole: Clinical and demographic metadata were provided uncurated, with the amount varying by source and participant.

TCRbeta CDR3 regions were amplified from genomic DNA using the immunoSEQ Assay, a bias-controlled multiplex PCR. From the authors' description of their analysis: The number of nucleated cells in each sample was estimated by amplification of reference gene primers within the assay. To quantify the absolute abundance of each unique TCRbeta CDR3 rearrangement, sequence reads were collapsed and filtered. Productive Simpson clonality was computed per sample as the square root of Simpson's diversity index over productive rearrangements. TCRdb took over this immuneACCESS table, retaining in-frame rearrangements with V and J assigned. Such tables are incomplete; in checked studies, under half of the missing clones stem from an unresolved V gene, and the remainder is unexplained. The DNA was the basis for D and trimming; V, J and clone size are from that table. This sample comprises some 230,000 clones, roughly four fifths of them detected only once. The ten largest clonotypes hold roughly 3% of the sample.

Another Seattle source contributed samples from volunteer blood donors who had recovered from COVID-19. Whole blood was collected in K2EDTA tubes by collaborating institutions according to the institutions' own protocols. For TCRbeta analysis, collaborators shipped samples as frozen whole blood, isolated PBMCs, or DNA extracted from either of those sample types. This sequence uses TRBV14 and TRBJ2-7; 9 of the junction bases match TRBD2. What was sequenced was peripheral blood. The receptor was isolated from a woman aged 25-40 years who had recovered from COVID-19. In nucleotides, the sequence is TGTGCCAGCAGCCAAGATCTCATGACTAGCGGTAACTCCTACGAGCAGTACTTC. Protein translation: CASSQDLMTSGNSYEQYF.